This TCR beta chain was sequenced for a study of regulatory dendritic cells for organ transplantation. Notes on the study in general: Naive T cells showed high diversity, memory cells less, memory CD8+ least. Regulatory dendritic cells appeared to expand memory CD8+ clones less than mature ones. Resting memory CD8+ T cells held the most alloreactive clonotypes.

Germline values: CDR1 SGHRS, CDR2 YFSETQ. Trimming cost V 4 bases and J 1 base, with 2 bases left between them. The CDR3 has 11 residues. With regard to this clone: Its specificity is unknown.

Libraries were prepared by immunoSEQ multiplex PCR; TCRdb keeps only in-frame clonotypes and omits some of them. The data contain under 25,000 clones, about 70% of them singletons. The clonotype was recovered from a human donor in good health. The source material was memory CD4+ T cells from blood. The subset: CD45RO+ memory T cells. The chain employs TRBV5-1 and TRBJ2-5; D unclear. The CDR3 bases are TGCGCCAGCAGCCTCCAAGAGACCCAGTACTTC. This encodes CASSLQETQYF.